This TCR beta chain was documented in a study of blood T cell repertoires in COVID-19. As processed by the authors: Scientists estimated how many nucleated cells there were by amplifying reference gene primers. The table came from immunoSEQ multiplex PCR; TCRdb's copy has only in-frame clones and leaves some out. Clone size and the V and J calls come from that table; the DNA yielded D and trimming. The data hold some 19,000 clones, with around 87% observed a single time. Trimming shortened V by 6 bases and J by 4 bases, and 12 bases separated the two germline ends. Per the germline V gene, CDR1 is SQVTM and CDR2 is ANQGSEA. The CDR3 is made up of 12 amino acids.

This chain connects TRBV29-1 to TRBJ1-1; TRBD1 might be the D (5 bases). The receptor's source is a man aged 65 to 85 with acute or convalescent COVID-19. Sequencing input: peripheral blood. In DNA form, the CDR3 reads TGCAGCGTCCTAGGCAGGGTCACTGAAGCTTTCTTT. Translation: CSVLGRVTEAFF.